This T cell receptor (beta chain) appears in the sequencing data of a study of shared clonotypes between healthy human individuals. Note on this clone: Antigen specificity is unknown. Since a far larger clone is one base different, this is likely a read error. Other DNA sequences in this sample translate to the same CDR3.

Authors' data handling: ImmunoSEQ junction-only sequences lacked quality scores, so their filtering differed. This table comes from immunoSEQ multiplex PCR, and its TCRdb copy is limited to in-frame clones, with some not included. That table gives V, J and clone size, and the DNA gave D and trimming. The sample has about 490,000 clones; over 70% are singletons. Recent acute infections and vaccinations were absent in the healthy HIV-negative adult donors. The unsorted samples had around 86 million PBMCs used for genomic DNA. The CDR3 extends over 12 amino acids. In germline, CDR1 is MNHNY, CDR2 SVGAGI (reference sequence). Study-level points and caveats: Clonotype sharing among donors was expected to depend on sequencing depth.

The chain couples TRBV6-6 to TRBJ2-5; 9 bases map to TRBD2. Matching the DNA end better, TRBJ2-7 makes the J call doubtful. Material: PBMCs. The receptor comes from a middle-aged woman in good health. Some clones in this sample may be carry-over from other donors' samples. CDR3 in amino acids: CASRAGGNEQYF. CDR3 nucleotides: TGTGCCAGCAGAGCGGGAGGTAACGAGCAGTACTTC.